This T cell receptor beta chain was sequenced for a study of PD-1 blockade in classical Hodgkin lymphoma. Overall study context: Patients were infused with nivolumab 3 mg/kg every 2 weeks. General study points: It was reported that newly diagnosed patients had less baseline TCR diversity than healthy donors. In CD4+ cells, TCR diversity went up significantly by C4D1, but in CD8+ cells it did not.

About this clone: What it recognizes is unknown.

Trimming took 3 bases from V and 4 from J; bases not matched to a gene: 3. Germline-derived CDR1 and CDR2 are ENHRY and SYGVKD. The CDR3 sequence is 14 residues long. The assay was immunoSEQ multiplex PCR, and TCRdb's table has in-frame clones only and misses some. The repertoire includes over 80,000 clones, about 77% of them detected once, and roughly 9.4% sits in the top ten. Time point denoted: cycle 4 day 1 (C4D1), after 6 weeks of nivolumab. Brentuximab vedotin exposure varied among the patients, all of whom had relapsed after autologous stem cell transplantation. Best responses were complete response, partial response or progressive disease.

Sequenced here: peripheral blood mononuclear cells (PBMCs), sampled before the fourth cycle of nivolumab. V usage is TRBV10-3 and J usage is TRBJ1-2; TRBD1 matches 9 bases. The TCR sequence derives from a human donor with classical Hodgkin lymphoma. The CDR3 loop is CAISDPDRGYGYTF. The CDR3 bases are TGTGCCATCAGTGACCCGGACAGGGGCTATGGCTACACCTTC.